These 19 T cell receptor beta chains originate from one sample sequenced in a study of shared clonotypes between healthy human individuals (dated by TCRdb to 2020 to 2021). The library was generated by the immunoSEQ multiplex PCR assay. The table comes from immuneACCESS by way of TCRdb, which keeps in-frame sequences with V and J called. Part of the clones is missing from these tables; in studies checked, under half for an unresolved V gene and the rest for unknown reasons. The sample data list approximately 1,000,000 clones, and roughly 77% of these were observed just once. Together, the top ten hold roughly 0.82% of the sample. Sequencing input: memory CD4+ T cells from PBMCs. The cell subset or site label of this sample denotes: CD45RA-negative fraction. These receptors originate from a man aged 18-30 years in good health. Some clones in this sample may be carry-over from other donors' samples.

This sequence joins TRBV9 and TRBJ1-4; D is undetermined. Deletions cut 0 bases from V and 4 bases from J, with 16 bases between. This CDR3 is built from 17 residues. The germline V gene encodes CDR1 SGDLS and CDR2 YYNGEE. CDR3 coding DNA: TGTGCCAGCAGCGTAGGACGTCTACAAGGGTATAATGAAAAACTGTTTTTT. Translating gives CASSVGRLQGYNEKLFF.

The chain carries TRBV5-1 and TRBJ2-2, with TRBD2 as a possible D gene (5 bases). The V and J ends lost 4 bases and 3 bases respectively, with 19 bases between them. CDR3 length equals 17 residues. The germline V gene has CDR1 SGHRS and CDR2 YFSETQ. CDR3 residues: CASSAGPQAGDTGELFF. In DNA form, the CDR3 reads TGCGCCAGCAGCGCCGGCCCCCAGGCCGGGGACACCGGGGAGCTGTTTTTT. Based on the CDR3 plus reference TRBV5-1 and TRBJ2-2, the full variable domain is KAGVTQTPRYLIKTRGQQVTLSCSPISGHRSVSWYQQTPGQGLQFLFEYFSETQRNKGNFPGRFSGRQFSNSRSEMNVSTLELGDSALYLCASSAGPQAGDTGELFFGEGSRLTVL.

This chain links TRBV6-1 with TRBJ2-5, with TRBD1 identical over 12 bases. V dropped 6 bases and J dropped 5; count of bases not matched to a gene: 4. Germline V gene lookup returns CDR1 MNHNS and CDR2 SASEGT. The CDR3 totals 14 residues. CDR3 nucleotides: TGTGCCAGCAGGGGGACAGGGGGCTGGGAGACCCAGTACTTC. It translates to CASRGTGGWETQYF.

This clone was observed at least ten times. The chain joins TRBV4-1 to TRBJ2-1, with 7 positions matching TRBD2. CDR3 size: 14 residues. With 5 bases clipped from V and 1 base from J, the junction kept 2 bases outside the gene matches. Germline values: CDR1 MGHRA, CDR2 YSYEKL. For the CDR3, the DNA is TGCGCCAGCAGCTCCGGGGGGTCCTACAATGAGCAGTTCTTC. Translated: CASSSGGSYNEQFF.

This clone has more than one count but fewer than ten. V is TRBV6-5 and J is TRBJ1-1; possible D gene TRBD1, 6 bases. Germline values: CDR1 MNHEY, CDR2 SVGAGI. The CDR3 is 16 amino acids. Trimming stripped 2 bases from V and 2 bases from J, with 15 bases between. CDR3 loop: CASSYRGRQSNTEAFF. In nucleotides, the CDR3 is TGTGCCAGCAGTTACAGGGGGAGACAATCCAACACTGAAGCTTTCTTT.

This clone was seen a handful of times. This same CDR3 is encoded by further DNA sequences in the sample. The V and J genes are TRBV7-8 and TRBJ2-2; D is undetermined. The CDR3 is 14 residues long. Looked up from germline, CDR1 is SGHVS and CDR2 is FQNEAQ. The ends were cut back, 3 bases at V and 1 base at J, with 6 bases in the middle. The chain's CDR3 is CASSLEQNTGELFF. The CDR3 bases are TGTGCCAGCAGCTTGGAGCAGAACACCGGGGAGCTGTTTTTT.

This clone was recorded a few times. J is TRBJ1-5 and V is TRBV6-5, with TRBD1 as a possible D gene (6 bases). Germline CDR1 and CDR2: MNHEY and SVGAGI. With 5 bases removed from V and 3 bases from J, the gap between germline ends came to 11 bases. There are 14 residues in the CDR3. This CDR3 is CASSTQGPNQPQHF. In nucleotides, the CDR3 is TGTGCCAGCAGTACTCAGGGGCCCAATCAGCCCCAGCATTTT.

This chain connects TRBV5-6 to TRBJ1-2, with D perhaps TRBD1 (5 bases). The CDR3 is 14 amino acids. V was clipped by 1 base and J by 5 bases, with 12 bases between them. Germline values: CDR1 SGHDT, CDR2 YYEEEE. The CDR3 protein is CASSLTDRLYGYTF. CDR3 coding DNA: TGTGCCAGCAGCTTGACTGACAGACTTTATGGCTACACCTTC.

This clone showed up many times. The V gene is TRBV7-8, the J gene TRBJ2-7; no clear D gene. The V end was cut by 5 bases, the J end by 1 base, with 9 bases between. This CDR3 comprises 13 residues. Germline CDR1 SGHVS, CDR2 FQNEAQ. The CDR3 nucleotides are TGTGCCAGCAGCGCCTTGGGGTCCTACGAGCAGTACTTC. This codes for CASSALGSYEQYF.

The J gene is TRBJ2-3, the V gene TRBV15; 8 positions agree with TRBD2. Germline CDR1 LNHNV, CDR2 YYDKDF (reference sequence). This CDR3 has 13 residues. V lost 6 bases and J lost 2; bases outside the gene matches: 1. The CDR3 nucleotides read TGTGCCACCAGAGCGGGAGCCACAGATACGCAGTATTTT. It yields the protein CATRAGATDTQYF.

This clone was detected many times. The J gene is TRBJ2-1, the V gene TRBV21-1; the table names TRBD2, a call not compared with the DNA. TRBV21-1 is classified as a pseudogene. The CDR3 extends over 13 amino acids. CDR3 region: CAMGSGGYNEQFF. CDR3 sequence (DNA): TGTGCCATGGGTAGCGGGGGATACAATGAGCAGTTCTTC.

The chain links TRBV6-1 to TRBJ2-5; D might be TRBD2 (5 bases). Per the germline V gene, CDR1 is MNHNS and CDR2 is SASEGT. V lost 6 bases and J 4 bases, leaving 9 bases between the germline ends. This CDR3 is 12 amino acids long. The CDR3 bases are TGTGCCAGCAGCGGGGTGGGAGAGACCCAGTACTTC. This encodes CASSGVGETQYF.

The J gene is TRBJ1-5, the V gene TRBV28, with 7 nucleotides matching TRBD1. Losses at the gene ends were 10 bases for V and 0 bases for J; bases not matched to a gene: 9. Germline V lookup: CDR1 MDHEN, CDR2 SYDVKM. The CDR3 length is 15 residues. CDR3 bases: TGTGCCAACCGGACAGGAGAACTTAGCAATCAGCCCCAGCATTTT. It yields the protein CANRTGELSNQPQHF.

This clone was counted once. The V gene is TRBV30, the J gene TRBJ1-3; D gene ambiguous. Germline V lookup: CDR1 GTSNPN, CDR2 SVGIG (reference sequence). Trimming stripped 2 bases from V and 14 bases from J, with 16 bases between. The CDR3 runs 12 residues. CDR3 nucleotide sequence: TGTGCCTGGAGTCCCCCCTTAAGCCCGGTATATTTT. Its translation is CAWSPPLSPVYF.

The chain recombines TRBV4-2 with TRBJ2-7, with D unclear. The V end lost 0 bases, the J end lost 0 bases, and 15 bases lay between the germline ends. This CDR3 region has 17 residues. The germline gives CDR1 LGHNA, CDR2 YNFKEQ. Here the CDR3 reads CASSQDAKGIYSYEQYF. As DNA, the CDR3 is TGTGCCAGCAGCCAAGATGCCAAAGGGATCTACTCCTACGAGCAGTACTTC.

This sequence joins TRBV11-2 and TRBJ1-5, with D tentatively TRBD1 (6 bases). Trimming removed 2 bases at V and 6 bases at J, with 11 bases between. There are 14 residues in the CDR3. Germline V gene data show CDR1 as SGHAT and CDR2 as FQNNGV. The CDR3 here is CASSLNRVGQPQHF. The CDR3 nucleotides read TGTGCCAGCAGCTTAAACAGGGTTGGTCAGCCCCAGCATTTT.

The rearrangement links TRBV4-2 to TRBJ2-2; 11 bases agree with TRBD2. The CDR3 is 16 amino acids. CDR1 is LGHNA and CDR2 is YNFKEQ in the germline V gene. V shed 4 bases and J 6 bases; nucleotides not matched to a gene: 7. CDR3 DNA sequence: TGTGCCAGCAGCCCTCCTAGCGGGAGGTCGTCCGGGGAGCTGTTTTTT. Translating it yields CASSPPSGRSSGELFF.

The rearrangement links TRBV2 to TRBJ2-2; D might be TRBD2 (6 bases). This CDR3 spans 14 amino acids. CDR1 SNHLY and CDR2 FYNNEI come from the germline V gene. The ends were cut back, 8 bases at V and 4 bases at J, with 14 bases in the middle. DNA of the CDR3: TGTGCCAGCGGGGCGGCGGGATTCACCGGGGAGCTGTTTTTT. Translated, it gives CASGAAGFTGELFF.

V and J are TRBV13 and TRBJ2-2; D may be TRBD1 (5 bases). The CDR3 sequence is 15 residues long. V was pared by 10 bases and J by 6 bases, with 21 bases between. Germline V gene sequence: CDR1 PRHDT, CDR2 FYEKMQ (reference sequence). The CDR3, as DNA: TGTGCCACCCCGAGGCAGGGTGGAGTGTCCGGGGAGCTGTTTTTT. Amino acids: CATPRQGGVSGELFF.